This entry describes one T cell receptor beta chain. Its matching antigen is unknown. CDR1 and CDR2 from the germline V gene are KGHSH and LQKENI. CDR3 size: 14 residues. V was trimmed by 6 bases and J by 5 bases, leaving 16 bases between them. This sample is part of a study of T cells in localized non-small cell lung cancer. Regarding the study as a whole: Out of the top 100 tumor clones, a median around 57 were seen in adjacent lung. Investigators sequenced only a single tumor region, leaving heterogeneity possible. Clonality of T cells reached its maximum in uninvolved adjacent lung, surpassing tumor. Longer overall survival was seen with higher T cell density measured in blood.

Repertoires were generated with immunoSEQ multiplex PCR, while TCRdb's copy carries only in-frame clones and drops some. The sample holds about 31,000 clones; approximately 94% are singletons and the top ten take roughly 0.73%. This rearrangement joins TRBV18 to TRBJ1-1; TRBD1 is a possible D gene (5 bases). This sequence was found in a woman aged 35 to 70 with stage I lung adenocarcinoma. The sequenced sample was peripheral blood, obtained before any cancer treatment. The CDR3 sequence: CASSPPGTRTEAFF. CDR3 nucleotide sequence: TGTGCCAGCTCTCCCCCCGGGACCCGAACTGAAGCTTTCTTT.